What follows describes a single T cell receptor beta chain. Time point in this sample: blood 4 weeks post-SBRT, at nephrectomy. As to treatment: 15 Gy SBRT to primary tumor, nephrectomy 4 weeks later. This record comes from a study of radiation and T cells in renal cell carcinoma. The CDR3 extends over 14 amino acids. V gave up 8 bases and J gave up 4 bases, with 16 bases separating them. Per the germline V gene, CDR1 is SGHTA and CDR2 is FQGNSA. Sequencing was performed with immunoSEQ multiplex PCR; in TCRdb, only in-frame clones are kept and a portion is missing. This table holds roughly 61,000 clones, about 74% found once.

The source was blood, collected from a patient whose treatment included radiotherapy and nephrectomy. This TCR derives from a man aged 60 to 75 with renal cell carcinoma. The rearrangement links TRBV7-2 to TRBJ2-3; D may be TRBD1 (6 bases). The CDR3 region has the DNA TGTGCCAGCGACAGGTTTGGGGGCTCAGATACGCAGTATTTT. Its protein product is CASDRFGGSDTQYF.